The sequence of this T cell receptor beta chain was determined in a study of identical twins. Trimming pared 1 base from V and 5 bases from J, leaving 11 bases between. The CDR3 totals 14 residues. Germline values: CDR1 MDHEN, CDR2 SYDVKM. Each CDR3 protein gets one entry after TCRdb re-called the 5' RACE reads with MiXCR. Among fewer than 800,000 distinct CDR3 sequences listed, about 7% were seen once. These data also featured in a second study, about yellow fever vaccine responses in identical twins.

The chain joins TRBV28 to TRBJ1-2; no clear D gene. Specimen: PBMCs. This receptor was taken from a young woman in good health. The CDR3 bases are TGTGCCAGCAGTTTATTGGCTGGCGCGTATGGCTACACCTTC. Encoded protein: CASSLLAGAYGYTF.